A single sample is the source of the 10 T cell receptor beta chains below, sequenced in a study of blood T cell repertoires in COVID-19. Only in-frame clones appear in the TCRdb table, and some are missing; sequencing was by immunoSEQ multiplex PCR. The repertoire consists of 200,000 to 300,000 clones, with around four fifths occurring once and the leading ten covering around 1.8%. The sequenced sample was peripheral blood. The receptors originated from a woman over 75 with acute or convalescent COVID-19.

The V gene is TRBV6-2 or TRBV6-3, the J gene TRBJ1-1; the match to TRBD1 covers 7 bases. The CDR3 loop spans 15 amino acids. The germline CDR1 and CDR2 sequences are MNHEY and SVGEGT. With V trimmed by 5 bases and J by 1 base, 7 bases remained unmatched. In DNA form, the CDR3 reads TGTGCCAGCAGTGGGACAGTGGGGACGAACACTGAAGCTTTCTTT. Translating it yields CASSGTVGTNTEAFF.

The chain carries TRBV7-2 and TRBJ1-2; TRBD1 might be the D (6 bases). Germline V lookup: CDR1 SGHTA, CDR2 FQGNSA. Deletions cut 0 bases from V and 2 bases from J, with 19 bases between. The CDR3 contains 18 residues. The CDR3 DNA reads as TGTGCCAGCAGCTTAGCGATGGGCTGGGGGCCAGACAACTATGGCTACACCTTC. It specifies CASSLAMGWGPDNYGYTF.

This chain links TRBV5-6 with TRBJ2-1, with D possibly being TRBD2 (6 bases). The germline V gene has CDR1 SGHDT and CDR2 YYEEEE. Deletions cut 0 bases from V and 10 bases from J, with 14 bases between. The CDR3 has 14 residues. Written as DNA, the CDR3 is TGTGCCAGCAGCTTGGACGTTAAGGGGAGGGAGCAGTTCTTC. This sequence encodes CASSLDVKGREQFF.

The V and J genes are TRBV18 and TRBJ2-2; TRBD2 aligns across 10 bases. J lost 6 bases, V lost 5 bases, and 12 bases had no gene match. Looked up from germline, CDR1 is KGHSH and CDR2 is LQKENI. This CDR3 region has 17 residues. The CDR3 nucleotides are TGTGCCAGCTCAATGTCCTCTAGCGGGAGTGGCCCCGGGGAGCTGTTTTTT. Its protein product is CASSMSSSGSGPGELFF.

This sequence joins TRBV4-3 and TRBJ2-2, with D maybe TRBD1 (5 bases). This CDR3 contains 14 residues. Between the trimmed V and J ends, which lost 3 bases and 6 bases, there was a span of 11 bases. Per the germline V gene, CDR1 is LGHNA and CDR2 is YSLEER. The CDR3 region has the DNA TGCGCCAGCAGCCACATCCAGGGTGCCGGGGAGCTGTTTTTT. Amino acids: CASSHIQGAGELFF.

The CDR3 nucleotides are TGTGCCAGCAGCCCACGGACAGCCCTCTATGGCTACACCTTC. Translating gives CASSPRTALYGYTF. The J gene is TRBJ1-2, the V gene TRBV3-1 (or the pseudogene TRBV3-2); TRBD1 might be the D (6 bases). The V gene lost 4 bases and the J gene lost 4 bases, with 13 bases spanning the gap. Germline assignment: CDR1 LGHDT and CDR2 YNNKEL (reference sequence). CDR3 length equals 14 residues.

This clone was found a few times. This chain uses TRBV14 with TRBJ2-2; D call uncertain. Trimming took 6 bases from V and 3 from J, leaving 8 bases between them. This CDR3 has 13 amino acids. The germline V gene encodes CDR1 SGHDN and CDR2 FVKESK. CDR3 nucleotide sequence: TGTGCCAGCAGTCGACTTGACACCGGGGAGCTGTTTTTT. It yields the protein CASSRLDTGELFF. Complete variable domain (other parts from reference TRBV14 and TRBJ2-2): EAGVTQFPSHSVIEKGQTVTLRCDPISGHDNLYWYRRVMGKEIKFLLHFVKESKQDESGMPNNRFLAERTGGTYSTLKVQPAELEDSGVYFCASSRLDTGELFFGEGSRLTVL.

V is TRBV28 and J is TRBJ1-4; D is perhaps TRBD1 (5 bases). The CDR3 contains 14 residues. Germline loops: CDR1 MDHEN, CDR2 SYDVKM. V shed 2 bases and J shed 4 bases, with 8 bases lying between them. Written as DNA, the CDR3 is TGTGCCAGCAGTTTAGCCAGGGTTAATGAAAAACTGTTTTTT. It specifies CASSLARVNEKLFF.

CDR3 sequence: CASSHTSGDTDTQYF. CDR3 DNA: TGTGCCAGCAGCCACACTAGCGGAGACACAGATACGCAGTATTTT. The chain carries TRBV4-2 and TRBJ2-3; 8 positions agree with TRBD2. CDR1 and CDR2 (germline): LGHNA, YNFKEQ. V lost 3 bases, J lost 2 bases, and 4 bases stayed unmatched. The CDR3 totals 15 residues.

The V call is TRBV25-1, the J call TRBJ1-2; D might be TRBD1 (5 bases). V was shortened by 5 bases and J by 3 bases, with 13 bases between the two germline ends. There are 14 residues in the CDR3. Per the germline V gene, CDR1 is MGHDK and CDR2 is SYGVNS. As DNA, the CDR3 is TGTGCCAGCAGTCTCCCGGGCAGGGACTATGGCTACACCTTC. It codes for CASSLPGRDYGYTF.